A single T cell receptor beta chain is shown here with its context. It lacks a known antigen. Per-base qualities were not stored, and no clone one base away is much larger. This record comes from a study of T-cell reconstitution after alpha-beta-depleted transplantation in children listed by TCRdb under 2016. For the study in its entirety: The study quantitatively tracked T-cell immune reconstitution after TCRalphabeta/CD19-depleted allogeneic hematopoietic cell transplantation in children using TCR repertoire profiling.

The treatment or condition label of this sample denotes: allogeneic hematopoietic cell transplantation with graft depleted of TCRalphabeta T cells and CD19 B cells. The transplant recipients were children given TCRalphabeta/CD19-depleted allogeneic hematopoietic cell grafts. The V end gives up 7 bases and the J end 9 bases, leaving 17 bases in the junction not matched to a gene. Taken from cysteine to phenylalanine, the CDR3 has 16 residues. Only CDR3 DNA remains: 48 bases, in frame from the first base. According to the germline V gene, CDR1 reads SGHRS and CDR2 reads YFSETQ. General study outcomes and caveats: Hyperexpanded clone frequencies declined over subsequent months; after one year, T-cell counts and TCRbeta diversity were mostly attributed to newly produced T cells. The high TCRbeta diversity at day 60 in some patients was ascribed to recipient T cells and intrathymic progenitors that had survived conditioning. Apparently early alphabetaT-cell count recovery about two months after transplant reportedly relied on only several hundred rapidly expanded clones derived from non-depleted graft cells.

The method behind the library was PCR. TCRdb names Illumina HiSeq 2500 as the instrument used. TCR library preparation used molecular barcoding, with unique molecular identifiers applied to normalize quantification of the TCRbeta repertoire. TCRdb handled the public reads itself, with Q25 trimming in fastp and clone calling in MiXCR, and kept productive beta chains. Rows merge per CDR3 protein into single entries with the most common DNA and genes. The sample yields about a million distinct CDR3 sequences; roughly 29% were counted once. The ten largest clones take up roughly 31% of the sample. Sequences were derived from PBMCs, mostly from graft donor cells, sampled 360 days after TCRalphabeta/CD19-depleted stem cell transplant. This TCR was sampled from a boy younger than two who had a stem cell transplant for SCID, so the T cells may come from the graft donor. The chain joins TRBV5-1 to TRBJ2-1; 9 of the junction bases match TRBD2. For the CDR3, the sequence is CASGNPGLAPSGEQFF. The DNA reads TGCGCCAGCGGGAACCCGGGACTAGCTCCATCCGGTGAGCAGTTCTTC.